What follows describes a single T cell receptor beta chain. Which antigen it targets is not known. Per-base qualities were not stored, and no clone one base away is much larger. The data originate from a study of control samples from healthy donors and cancer patients (dated by TCRdb to 2020 to 2021). Library creation used the immunoSEQ multiplex PCR assay. TCRdb retrieved this table from immuneACCESS and kept in-frame rearrangements only. Not all clones are present; in checked studies, unresolved V genes account for under half, and no reason is known for the remainder. Across this sample there are around 230,000 clones, with over 90% seen only once. The ten largest clones take up 1.5% of the sample. Trimming costs V 0 bases and J 7 bases, and their ends lie 11 bases apart. The germline V gene sets CDR1 to SGHRS and CDR2 to YFSETQ. The cysteine opens and the phenylalanine closes a CDR3 of 14 amino acids. Only the CDR3 portion is preserved as DNA: 42 bases, with reading frame beginning at the first base.

This TCR was sampled from a man aged 45-60 years in good health. Sequencing was done on a sample of blood. The chain employs TRBV5-1 and TRBJ1-5; TRBD1 is a possible D gene, resting on 5 matching bases. The base sequence is TGCGCCAGCAGCTTGGACAGGTTTGAACAGCCCCAGCATTTT. This encodes CASSLDRFEQPQHF.